These T cell receptor beta chains were read from a single sample in a study of Ad26.COV2.S vaccination and SARS-CoV-2 variants. Profiling relied on immunoSEQ multiplex PCR, and the TCRdb table lists in-frame clones only, not all of them. The sample yields approximately 300,000 clones, about 82% seen once. The material sequenced was peripheral blood, taken in a trial of Ad26.COV2.S vaccine versus placebo. These receptor sequences come from a person aged 18-60 years who received the Ad26.COV2.S COVID-19 vaccine or a placebo. CDR3s include the opening cysteine and the closing phenylalanine or tryptophan. Each record gives: CDR3 DNA, CDR3 protein, V gene, D gene, J gene, clone size. D genes are given only for firm matches. Not every row has a clone size; where given, it reads once, few, many or a size class.

DNA: TGTGCCAGCAGTTACTCCGCGGACAGCTTTCAGTTC
CDR3: CASSYSADSFQF
V: TRBV6-2/TRBV6-3
D: .
J: TRBJ2-7
size: once

DNA: TGCGCCAGCAGCCCTATAGGACAGGGGGGGAGTAATGAAAAACTGTTTTTT
CDR3: CASSPIGQGGSNEKLFF
V: TRBV5-1
D: TRBD1
J: TRBJ1-4
size: .

DNA: TGTGCCAGCAGCCCCTCGGAGGCCGGGGCCAACGTCCTGACTTTC
CDR3: CASSPSEAGANVLTF
V: TRBV11-3
D: .
J: TRBJ2-6
size: few

DNA: TGTGCCAGCAGCCAAGAAATAGTGGGGACTAGCCCCGGGGAGCTGTTTTTT
CDR3: CASSQEIVGTSPGELFF
V: TRBV3-1/TRBV3-2
D: TRBD2
J: TRBJ2-2
size: few

DNA: TGTGCCAGCAGCCTACAGGGAGGTCGCGGCGGAAACACCATATATTTT
CDR3: CASSLQGGRGGNTIYF
V: TRBV7-9
D: .
J: TRBJ1-3
size: .

DNA: TGTGCCAGCAGCGCCGGGACTAGCGGGGGGGCCCCAACGCAGTATTTT
CDR3: CASSAGTSGGAPTQYF
V: TRBV9
D: TRBD2
J: TRBJ2-3
size: once

DNA: TGCGCCAGCAGCTTGGGGACTAGCGGGCGGGCCCAGTACTTC
CDR3: CASSLGTSGRAQYF
V: TRBV5-1
D: TRBD2
J: TRBJ2-5
size: .

DNA: TGCGCCAGCAGCCTACTAGCGGGGGGGCCAACGACCACAGATACGCAGTATTTT
CDR3: CASSLLAGGPTTTDTQYF
V: TRBV5-1
D: TRBD2
J: TRBJ2-3
size: .

DNA: TGTGCCAGCAGTCTGAGGGGGGACACTGAAGCTTTCTTT
CDR3: CASSLRGDTEAFF
V: TRBV25-1
D: .
J: TRBJ1-1
size: few

DNA: TGTGCCAGCAGCTGGGGGGGCAGCACAGATACGCAGTATTTT
CDR3: CASSWGGSTDTQYF
V: TRBV6-6
D: .
J: TRBJ2-3
size: once

DNA: TGTGCCAGCAGCTTGGGGCCCCTGGGAGACTATGGCTACACCTTC
CDR3: CASSLGPLGDYGYTF
V: TRBV5-4
D: .
J: TRBJ1-2
size: .

DNA: TGTGCCAGCAGCTCAGGACGGTCCTACAATGAGCAGTTCTTC
CDR3: CASSSGRSYNEQFF
V: TRBV7-9
D: .
J: TRBJ2-1
size: .

DNA: TGCGCCAGCAGCAAAGGGCGGGGTGCGAGGGCTGAAGCTTTCTTT
CDR3: CASSKGRGARAEAFF
V: TRBV4-1
D: .
J: TRBJ1-1
size: .

DNA: TGCGCCAGCAGCTTGGACACGACTGGCTATGGCTACACCTTC
CDR3: CASSLDTTGYGYTF
V: TRBV5-1
D: .
J: TRBJ1-2
size: .

DNA: TGTGCCAGCAGTTACTCTCAGGGCACTAACTATGGCTACACCTTC
CDR3: CASSYSQGTNYGYTF
V: TRBV6-5
D: .
J: TRBJ1-2
size: .

DNA: TGTGCCAGCAGCGCGACCCCAACTAATGAAAAACTGTTTTTT
CDR3: CASSATPTNEKLFF
V: TRBV9
D: .
J: TRBJ1-4
size: few

DNA: TGTGCCATCAGTGAATCCTCTGAAGCTTTCTTT
CDR3: CAISESSEAFF
V: TRBV10-3
D: .
J: TRBJ1-1
size: .

DNA: TGCGCCAGCAGCCAAGAGCGAAGTGAGCCCCAGCATTTT
CDR3: CASSQERSEPQHF
V: TRBV4-3
D: .
J: TRBJ1-5
size: .

DNA: TGCGCCAGCAGCTTGGGGACAGGGGGCAACTATGGCTACACCTTC
CDR3: CASSLGTGGNYGYTF
V: TRBV5-1
D: TRBD1
J: TRBJ1-2
size: .

DNA: TGTGCCAGTAGTAAGAGCGGGGCCTCCTACGAGCAGTACTTC
CDR3: CASSKSGASYEQYF
V: TRBV19
D: TRBD2
J: TRBJ2-7
size: .

DNA: TGTGCCAGTAGAAGAGACTTTGGGGCAGATACGCAGTATTTT
CDR3: CASRRDFGADTQYF
V: TRBV19
D: .
J: TRBJ2-3
size: .

DNA: TGTGCCAGCAGCCTCTTGGGGGACTATAATTCACCCCTCCACTTT
CDR3: CASSLLGDYNSPLHF
V: TRBV4-2
D: .
J: TRBJ1-6
size: .

DNA: TGCGCCAGCAGCCCCGGTGGTAGCAATCAGCCCCAGCATTTT
CDR3: CASSPGGSNQPQHF
V: TRBV5-1
D: .
J: TRBJ1-5
size: .

DNA: TGTGCCTACCAAAGAACCAGCACAGATACGCAGTATTTT
CDR3: CAYQRTSTDTQYF
V: TRBV30
D: .
J: TRBJ2-3
size: .

DNA: TGTGCCAGCAGCGTAAGAGCGAGCGGGGGGCTATTACAGGCGAACACCGGGGAGCTGTTTTTT
CDR3: CASSVRASGGLLQANTGELFF
V: TRBV9
D: TRBD2
J: TRBJ2-2
size: .

DNA: TGTGCCAGCAGCCAAGATCGGGGGGGTCAGTTCTTC
CDR3: CASSQDRGGQFF
V: TRBV3-1/TRBV3-2
D: TRBD2
J: TRBJ2-1
size: .

DNA: TGTGCCAGCAGTTTACGGACTGACGAGCCCCAGCATTTT
CDR3: CASSLRTDEPQHF
V: TRBV27
D: .
J: TRBJ1-5
size: .

DNA: TGTGCCAGTAGCCCCCCGGGATCGGGAGCGCGGGAAAAACTGTTTTTT
CDR3: CASSPPGSGAREKLFF
V: TRBV19
D: .
J: TRBJ1-4
size: .

DNA: TGTGCCAGCAGCGACAAAGGGAGCTCCTATAATTCACCCCTCCACTTT
CDR3: CASSDKGSSYNSPLHF
V: TRBV9
D: .
J: TRBJ1-6
size: few

DNA: TGTGCCAGCAGCTTAGCCGTTGGGGGTGGCCAAGAGACCCAGTACTTC
CDR3: CASSLAVGGGQETQYF
V: TRBV11-2
D: .
J: TRBJ2-5
size: .

DNA: TGTGCGGCGGTACCCTTGTCTGAAGCTTTCTTT
CDR3: CAAVPLSEAFF
V: TRBV30
D: .
J: TRBJ1-1
size: few

DNA: TGTGCCTGGTTTGGACAGGGCGGTCGGGAGCAGTACTTC
CDR3: CAWFGQGGREQYF
V: TRBV30
D: TRBD1
J: TRBJ2-7
size: .

DNA: TGTGCCAGCAGCCTCCGAGGAGGGGGCGATGAAAAACTGTTTTTT
CDR3: CASSLRGGGDEKLFF
V: TRBV3-1/TRBV3-2
D: TRBD1
J: TRBJ1-4
size: .

DNA: TGTGCCAGCAGCTTCAGGGAGTCCTACAATGAGCAGTTCTTC
CDR3: CASSFRESYNEQFF
V: TRBV5-5
D: .
J: TRBJ2-1
size: .

DNA: TGTGCCAGCAGCAGGTTGACCGGGGAGCTGTTTTTT
CDR3: CASSRLTGELFF
V: TRBV7-9
D: .
J: TRBJ2-2
size: .

DNA: TGTGCCAGCAGCTTAGAAGGGGCCTTGGAGGACAATCAGCCCCAGCATTTT
CDR3: CASSLEGALEDNQPQHF
V: TRBV11-3
D: .
J: TRBJ1-5
size: .

DNA: TGCGCCAGCAGCCAACAGGTAGGGACAGGAGATCAGCCCCAGCATTTT
CDR3: CASSQQVGTGDQPQHF
V: TRBV4-3
D: TRBD1
J: TRBJ1-5
size: few

DNA: TGCGCCAGCAGCCCTAGCGGGGGCGCAGATACGCAGTATTTT
CDR3: CASSPSGGADTQYF
V: TRBV10-1
D: TRBD2
J: TRBJ2-3
size: .

DNA: TGTGCCAGCATTCGACTCGGGGCGCCGGGACAGGGGAGAAATGAGCAGTTCTTC
CDR3: CASIRLGAPGQGRNEQFF
V: TRBV6-6
D: TRBD1
J: TRBJ2-1
size: .

DNA: TGCGCCAGCAGCAAAACAGGGGAAGCTAACTATGGCTACACCTTC
CDR3: CASSKTGEANYGYTF
V: TRBV5-1
D: TRBD1
J: TRBJ1-2
size: .

DNA: TGTGCCAGCAGCTTGGGGGGATTTGTTCACTATGGCTACACCTTC
CDR3: CASSLGGFVHYGYTF
V: TRBV5-4
D: .
J: TRBJ1-2
size: .

DNA: TGTGCCAGCAGTTTTTCGACAGGCAACTATGGCTACACCTTC
CDR3: CASSFSTGNYGYTF
V: TRBV6-5
D: .
J: TRBJ1-2
size: .

DNA: TGTGCCAGCAGCCTCTCCATAGCGGGGGAGGGTGGCAATGAGCAGTTCTTC
CDR3: CASSLSIAGEGGNEQFF
V: TRBV5-4
D: TRBD2
J: TRBJ2-1
size: .

DNA: TGTGCCAGCAGCCCACGATCTCTACTAGCGGGGGGACCAACAAGGCCCGGGGAGCTGTTTTTT
CDR3: CASSPRSLLAGGPTRPGELFF
V: TRBV7-6
D: TRBD2
J: TRBJ2-2
size: .

DNA: TGTGCCAGCAGCTATCAGTCCCGGGGACAGGGCCAAAAACTGTTTTTT
CDR3: CASSYQSRGQGQKLFF
V: TRBV7-9
D: TRBD1
J: TRBJ1-4
size: .